Below, 18 T cell receptor beta chains from the same sample are listed, as sequenced in a study of cytomegalovirus exposure and HLA in healthy donors. Measured with immunoSEQ multiplex PCR; TCRdb has only the in-frame clones, and not every one. The sample includes about 170,000 clones, about 88% of them seen just once. Sequencing was carried out using PBMCs. These receptors were obtained from a woman under 30 in good health and CMV-seronegative.

The V call is TRBV4-1, the J call TRBJ2-3, with TRBD2 matching over 12 bases. V trimming: 4 bases; J trimming: 2 bases; junction bases outside the gene matches: 7. Per the germline V gene, CDR1 is MGHRA and CDR2 is YSYEKL. This CDR3 comprises 17 residues. The CDR3 DNA sequence: TGCGCCAGCAGCCGCCTACTAGCGGGGGGTTCCACAGATACGCAGTATTTT. This translates into CASSRLLAGGSTDTQYF.

The chain combines TRBV2 with TRBJ2-3; 7 bases are a match to TRBD2. The V and J ends lost 4 bases and 7 bases, in that order; junction bases with no gene match: 2. CDR1 and CDR2 (germline): SNHLY, FYNNEI. There are 12 residues in the CDR3. This CDR3 is CASSGGGNTQYF. CDR3 coding DNA: TGTGCCAGCAGTGGGGGGGGAAATACGCAGTATTTT.

The chain carries TRBV9 and TRBJ2-1; D possibly corresponds to TRBD2 (6 bases). The V end lost 0 bases, the J end lost 7 bases, and 14 bases lay between the germline ends. The CDR3 consists of 15 residues. Looked up from germline, CDR1 is SGDLS and CDR2 is YYNGEE. The CDR3 sequence: CASSVAGLARNEQFF. For the CDR3, the DNA is TGTGCCAGCAGCGTAGCGGGGCTAGCGCGGAATGAGCAGTTCTTC.

The chain carries TRBV5-1 and TRBJ2-7, with a tentative D call TRBD2 (6 bases). V lost 1 base, J lost 3 bases, and 14 bases lay in between. The CDR3 consists of 15 residues. Germline CDR1 reads SGHRS; CDR2 reads YFSETQ. The CDR3 nucleotides read TGCGCCAGCAGCTTGTTAGCGGAGCTTATCTACGAGCAGTACTTC. Translation: CASSLLAELIYEQYF.

The chain joins TRBV27 to TRBJ1-6, with 7 positions matching TRBD1. The CDR3 runs 17 residues. After removal of 0 bases from V and 3 bases from J, the junction contained 5 bases not matched to a gene. The germline gives CDR1 MNHEY, CDR2 SMNVEV (reference sequence). CDR3: CASSLSDRVRYNSPLHF. The DNA of the CDR3 is TGTGCCAGCAGTTTATCTGACAGGGTGCGCTATAATTCACCCCTCCACTTT.

The gene calls are TRBV28 and TRBJ1-2, with 9 bases identical to TRBD1. Germline trimming cut 6 bases from V and 3 bases from J; bases unmatched to any gene: 5. The V gene's germline CDR1 is MDHEN and CDR2 SYDVKM. The CDR3 length is 14 residues. The CDR3 nucleotides are TGTGCCAGCAGATCGGGACAGGGAGACTATGGCTACACCTTC. It specifies CASRSGQGDYGYTF.

This clone appeared a single time. The CDR3: CASSLGSGEMTQYF. CDR3 DNA: TGTGCCAGCAGCTTAGGCAGCGGTGAAATGACCCAGTACTTC. The rearrangement links TRBV13 to TRBJ2-5; weak D call: TRBD2 (5 bases). This CDR3 has 14 amino acids. V dropped 0 bases and J dropped 7 bases, with 12 bases sitting between them. Germline V gives CDR1 PRHDT, CDR2 FYEKMQ (reference sequence).

This chain uses TRBV4-1 with TRBJ1-4; D remains unclear. The length of the CDR3 is 13 residues. V was pared by 0 bases and J by 8 bases, with 7 bases between. CDR1 is MGHRA and CDR2 is YSYEKL in the germline V gene. CDR3 coding DNA: TGCGCCAGCAGCCAAGAACGTGGCGAAAAACTGTTTTTT. Protein product: CASSQERGEKLFF.

The CDR3, as DNA: TGTGCCAGCTCACCATTTACGGGACAGTCGGTAGAGGGCTACACCTTC. It specifies CASSPFTGQSVEGYTF. The chain links TRBV18 to TRBJ1-2, with 7 bases lining up with TRBD1. The CDR3 extends over 16 amino acids. J gave up 8 bases and V 2 bases, and 14 bases lay outside the gene matches. In germline, CDR1 is KGHSH, CDR2 LQKENI.

This chain joins TRBV6-5 and TRBJ1-2; D possibly corresponds to TRBD1 (5 bases). The CDR3 has 12 residues. Looked up from germline, CDR1 is MNHEY and CDR2 is SVGAGI. Trimming cost V 6 bases and J 8 bases, with 13 bases left between them. The CDR3 spells CASRPDMSGYTF. DNA for the CDR3: TGTGCCAGCAGGCCGGACATGAGCGGCTACACCTTC.

The chain is built from TRBV15 and TRBJ1-2, with D possibly being TRBD1 (5 bases). Germline-derived CDR1 and CDR2 are LNHNV and YYDKDF (reference sequence). The CDR3 has 15 amino acids. V lost 0 bases and J lost 5, with 13 bases in between. The CDR3 loop reads CATSREGAGAYGYTF. The CDR3 DNA follows: TGTGCCACCAGCAGAGAAGGGGCAGGAGCATATGGCTACACCTTC.

The chain is built from TRBV5-1 and TRBJ2-1; 11 nucleotides match TRBD2. From germline, CDR1 is SGHRS and CDR2 YFSETQ. CDR3 length equals 18 residues. Trimming took 3 bases from V and 6 from J; bases not matched to a gene: 14. The CDR3 protein is CASSSGTLILAGVNEQFF. As DNA, the CDR3 is TGCGCCAGCAGCTCCGGAACATTAATACTAGCGGGAGTCAATGAGCAGTTCTTC.

In this sample, this clone turned up once. The chain is built from TRBV6-6 and TRBJ1-2; 12 positions match TRBD1. The germline V gene has CDR1 MNHNY and CDR2 SVGAGI (reference sequence). V shed 6 bases, J shed 8 bases, and the junction held 4 bases outside the gene matches. The CDR3 extends over 13 amino acids. The CDR3: CASRPGTGGGYTF. The DNA of the CDR3 is TGTGCCAGCAGGCCCGGGACAGGGGGCGGCTACACCTTC.

The rearrangement joins TRBV10-3 to TRBJ2-2; TRBD2 matches 12 bases. The CDR3 extends over 12 amino acids. V gave up 8 bases and J gave up 8 bases; unmatched junction bases: 0. In germline, CDR1 is ENHRY, CDR2 SYGVKD. The CDR3 coding sequence is TGTGCCATCGGGACTAGCGGGGGGGAGCTGTTTTTT. Translation: CAIGTSGGELFF.

This clone was observed once. This chain joins TRBV27 and TRBJ2-5; 9 nucleotides align to TRBD1. The CDR3 consists of 14 residues. The J segment lost 5 bases and the V segment lost 5 bases, leaving 6 bases of the junction unmatched. Germline assignment: CDR1 MNHEY and CDR2 SMNVEV (reference sequence). The CDR3 sequence is CASSTRGTGETQYF. In nucleotides, the CDR3 is TGTGCCAGCAGTACAAGGGGGACAGGGGAGACCCAGTACTTC.

This chain joins TRBV2 and TRBJ2-7, with 11 bases matching TRBD1. The CDR3 spans 14 residues. CDR1 and CDR2 (germline): SNHLY, FYNNEI. Germline trimming cut 8 bases from V and 3 bases from J; bases unmatched to any gene: 6. This CDR3 is CASLYGTGGYEQYF. CDR3 in DNA: TGTGCCAGCCTCTATGGGACAGGGGGCTACGAGCAGTACTTC.

The chain joins TRBV6-1 to TRBJ1-1; no clear D gene. Germline V CDR1 and CDR2: MNHNS, SASEGT. Trimming took off 3 bases at V and 5 bases at J, with 13 bases between the two ends. This CDR3 region has 14 residues. The CDR3: CASSESRGMTEAFF. CDR3 bases: TGTGCCAGCAGTGAGAGCCGGGGTATGACTGAAGCTTTCTTT.

The V gene is TRBV9, the J gene TRBJ2-2, with 12 nucleotides matching TRBD1. Germline V lookup: CDR1 SGDLS, CDR2 YYNGEE. V was clipped by 4 bases and J by 5 bases; unmatched bases: 6. The CDR3 sequence is 16 residues long. The DNA of the CDR3 is TGTGCCAGCAGCCCACCGGGACAGGGGGCAACCGGGGAGCTGTTTTTT. This translates into CASSPPGQGATGELFF. Looking up the rest from reference TRBV9 and TRBJ2-2 gives the full variable domain: DSGVTQTPKHLITATGQRVTLRCSPRSGDLSVYWYQQSLDQGLQFLIQYYNGEERAKGNILERFSAQQFPDLHSELNLSSLELGDSALYFCASSPPGQGATGELFFGEGSRLTVL.